The clone carrying this TCR beta chain was picked up many times. Its matching antigen is unknown. This record comes from a study of identical twins. cDNA molecules carried unique molecular identifiers, and template switching added a universal primer site. Each CDR3 protein gets one entry after TCRdb re-called the 5' RACE reads with MiXCR. The repertoire has 200,000 to 250,000 distinct CDR3 sequences, roughly 7% of them found once; the top ten carry around 3.4%. Study-wide results and caveats: Low generation probability was overrepresented in out-of-frame alpha sequences shared by twins. Insertions were reduced in abundant cord blood beta clonotypes but not in memory repertoires. Within monozygotic twins, out-of-frame TCR alpha sharing was underestimated by the models.

The germline V gene encodes CDR1 SGDLS and CDR2 YYNGEE. This CDR3 contains 16 residues. With V trimmed by 4 bases and J by 2 bases, 10 bases remained unmatched. The sample also formed part of further work on yellow fever vaccine responses in identical twins.

Sequencing input: memory (CD45RO+) T cells sorted from blood. J is TRBJ2-7 and V is TRBV9; 9 bases line up with TRBD1. The sequence was collected from a woman aged 18-30 years in good health. CDR3 sequence (DNA): TGTGCCAGCAGCAAAACCCCGGGACAGGGAACCTACGAGCAGTACTTC. It codes for CASSKTPGQGTYEQYF.